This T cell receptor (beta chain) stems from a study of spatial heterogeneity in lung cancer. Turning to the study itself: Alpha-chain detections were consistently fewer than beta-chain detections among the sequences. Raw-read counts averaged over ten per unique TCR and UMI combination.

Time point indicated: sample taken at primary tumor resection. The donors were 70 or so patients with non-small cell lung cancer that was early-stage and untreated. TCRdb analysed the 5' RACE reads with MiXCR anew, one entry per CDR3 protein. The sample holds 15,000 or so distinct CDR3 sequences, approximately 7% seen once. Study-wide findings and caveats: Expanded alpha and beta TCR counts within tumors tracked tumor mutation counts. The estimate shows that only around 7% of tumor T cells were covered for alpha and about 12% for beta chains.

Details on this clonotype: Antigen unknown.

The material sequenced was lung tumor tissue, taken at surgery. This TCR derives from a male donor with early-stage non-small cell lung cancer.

DNA for the CDR3: TGTGCCTGGAGGTTTAGGAACACCATATATTTT. Translation gives CAWRFRNTIYF. The rearrangement uses TRBV30 and TRBJ1-3; D is undetermined. Per germline, CDR1 GTSNPN and CDR2 SVGIG (reference sequence). Trimming pared 3 bases from V and 7 bases from J, leaving 7 bases between. The CDR3 is 11 amino acids. Full variable domain (outside the CDR3, taken from reference TRBV30 and TRBJ1-3): SQTIHQWPATLVQPVGSPLSLECTVEGTSNPNLYWYRQAAGRGLQLLFYSVGIGQISSEVPQNLSASRPQDRQFILSSKKLLLSDSGFYLCAWRFRNTIYFGEGSWLTVV.